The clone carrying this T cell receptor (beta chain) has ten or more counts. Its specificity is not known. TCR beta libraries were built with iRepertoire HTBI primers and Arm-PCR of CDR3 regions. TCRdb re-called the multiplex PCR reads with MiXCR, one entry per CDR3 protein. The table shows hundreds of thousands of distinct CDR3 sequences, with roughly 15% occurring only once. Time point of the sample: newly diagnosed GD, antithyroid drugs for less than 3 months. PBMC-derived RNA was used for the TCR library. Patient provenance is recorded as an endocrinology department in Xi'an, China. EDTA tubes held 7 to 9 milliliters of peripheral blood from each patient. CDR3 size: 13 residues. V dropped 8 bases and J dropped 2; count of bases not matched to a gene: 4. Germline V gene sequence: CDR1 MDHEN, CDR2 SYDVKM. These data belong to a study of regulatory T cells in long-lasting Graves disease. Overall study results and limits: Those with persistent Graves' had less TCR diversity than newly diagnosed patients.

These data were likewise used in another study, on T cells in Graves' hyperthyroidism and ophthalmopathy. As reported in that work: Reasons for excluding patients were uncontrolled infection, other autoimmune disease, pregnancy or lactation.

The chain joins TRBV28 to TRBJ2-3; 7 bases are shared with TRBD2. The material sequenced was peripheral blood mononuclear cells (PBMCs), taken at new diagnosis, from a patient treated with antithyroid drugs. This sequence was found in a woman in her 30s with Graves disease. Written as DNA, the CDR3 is TGTGCCAGCCGGGACTACAACACAGATACGCAGTATTTT. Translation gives CASRDYNTDTQYF.